Each of the 12 T cell receptor beta chains below was sequenced from the same sample in a study of shared clonotypes between healthy human individuals (dated by TCRdb to between 2020 and 2021). Library construction relied on the immunoSEQ multiplex PCR assay. TCRdb provides this immuneACCESS table in a form limited to in-frame rearrangements. Some clones are lacking; in checked studies, under half of them reflect an unresolved V gene, and why the rest are absent is not known. The sample profile shows about 2.3 million clones; 85% to 95% of them were found once. The ten largest account for approximately 0.4% of the sample. The sample taken for sequencing was naive CD4+ T cells from PBMCs. The cell subset or site label here, explained by the study, means: CD45RA+ positively selected. The origin of the receptors is a man aged 18 to 30 in good health. Some clones in this sample may be carry-over from other donors' samples.

This sequence joins TRBV6-1 and TRBJ1-2, with 11 nucleotides matching TRBD1. Germline V lookup: CDR1 MNHNS, CDR2 SASEGT. Unmatched junction bases numbered 11, after V lost 11 bases and J lost 6 bases. The CDR3 consists of 14 residues. The CDR3 nucleotides are TGTGCCGGAATGTTGGACAGGGGGCACAATGGCTACACCTTC. This encodes CAGMLDRGHNGYTF.

The chain uses TRBV5-6 and TRBJ1-3; D not certain. The CDR3 loop spans 12 amino acids. Germline CDR1 SGHDT, CDR2 YYEEEE. V gave up 4 bases and J gave up 8 bases, with 10 bases separating them. CDR3 region: CASSVLRDTIYF. The CDR3 DNA reads as TGTGCCAGCAGCGTCTTGAGGGACACCATATATTTT.

This chain uses TRBV5-1 with TRBJ2-1; the D is unclear. CDR1 is SGHRS and CDR2 is YFSETQ in the germline V gene. The CDR3 is made up of 17 amino acids. V lost 4 bases to trimming and J lost 1 base, with 18 bases between them. CDR3 DNA sequence: TGCGCCAGCAGCCTCCTCGTCTCGTGGCGGTCCTACAATGAGCAGTTCTTC. Amino acid sequence: CASSLLVSWRSYNEQFF.

The count of this clone is one. The rearrangement uses TRBV14 and TRBJ1-2; D may be TRBD1 (6 bases). This CDR3 contains 15 residues. The germline CDR1 and CDR2 sequences are SGHDN and FVKESK. Trimming took off 1 base at V and 7 bases at J, with 16 bases between the two ends. CDR3 residues: CASSQVRGARGGYTF. CDR3 DNA sequence: TGTGCCAGCAGCCAAGTTCGGGGGGCGCGAGGTGGCTACACCTTC.

Points on this clone: The sample holds other DNA sequences that translate to the same CDR3. The V call is TRBV28, the J call TRBJ1-1; TRBD1 is a possible D gene (5 bases). This CDR3 is 14 amino acids long. The V gene lost 4 bases and the J gene lost 1 base, with 10 bases spanning the gap. Germline lookup yields CDR1 MDHEN and CDR2 SYDVKM. The CDR3 reads CASSSGLPNTEAFF. The CDR3 coding sequence is TGTGCCAGCAGTTCGGGACTCCCGAACACTGAAGCTTTCTTT.

CDR3 bases: TGTGCCAGCAGTTTCCCCCTCCCACATAATCAGCCCCAGCATTTT. This gives the protein CASSFPLPHNQPQHF. V usage is TRBV28 and J usage is TRBJ1-5; D gene ambiguous. This CDR3 comprises 15 residues. Trimming took 3 bases from V and 4 from J, leaving 13 bases between them. Germline V lookup: CDR1 MDHEN, CDR2 SYDVKM.

The chain has TRBV27 and TRBJ2-3; D is possibly TRBD2 (6 bases). Trimming shortened V by 6 bases and J by 5 bases, and 21 bases separated the two germline ends. The length of the CDR3 is 16 residues. CDR1 and CDR2 from the germline V gene are MNHEY and SMNVEV (reference sequence). CDR3 amino acids: CASSHAGWGLEDTQYF. The CDR3 nucleotides read TGTGCCAGCAGCCACGCGGGATGGGGCCTTGAAGATACGCAGTATTTT.

The rearrangement links TRBV7-8 to TRBJ1-1, with D tentatively TRBD1 (6 bases). The V gene's germline CDR1 is SGHVS and CDR2 FQNEAQ. V was clipped by 0 bases and J by 4 bases, with 15 bases between them. This CDR3 region has 16 residues. CDR3 nucleotide sequence: TGTGCCAGCAGCTTAGCAGCCAGGACAGACTCCACTGAAGCTTTCTTT. Translated: CASSLAARTDSTEAFF.

The chain employs TRBV28 and TRBJ2-7; D might be TRBD2 (5 bases). Germline V gene sequence: CDR1 MDHEN, CDR2 SYDVKM. Trimming pared 3 bases from V and 1 base from J, leaving 16 bases between. This CDR3 has 16 amino acids. The CDR3 is CASSFPGSGYSYEQYF. In DNA form, the CDR3 reads TGTGCCAGCAGTTTTCCGGGGTCAGGATATTCCTACGAGCAGTACTTC.

This clone was detected a few times. This chain uses TRBV11-2 with TRBJ1-1; the D gene is possibly TRBD1 (5 bases). V was cut by 0 bases and J by 1 base, with 6 bases left in between. The CDR3 runs to 14 residues. CDR1 is SGHAT and CDR2 is FQNNGV in the germline V gene. The CDR3: CASSLDTGNTEAFF. The DNA for the CDR3 is TGTGCCAGCAGCTTAGATACAGGGAACACTGAAGCTTTCTTT.

The rearrangement joins TRBV5-1 to TRBJ1-1; D not certain. The V gene lost 0 bases and the J gene lost 0 bases, with 18 bases spanning the gap. Germline lookup yields CDR1 SGHRS and CDR2 YFSETQ. The CDR3 is made up of 18 amino acids. The CDR3 bases are TGCGCCAGCAGCTTGGCCGGACGCAGTACTGGGATGAACACTGAAGCTTTCTTT. The encoded protein is CASSLAGRSTGMNTEAFF.

This clone occurred a few times. V and J are TRBV6-1 and TRBJ1-5; 10 bases are a match to TRBD1. With 3 bases clipped from V and 2 bases from J, the junction kept 7 bases outside the gene matches. The CDR3 totals 17 residues. Germline V gene sequence: CDR1 MNHNS, CDR2 SASEGT. CDR3 region: CASSENRGTGGNQPQHF. The CDR3 bases are TGTGCCAGCAGTGAGAATCGTGGGACAGGGGGCAATCAGCCCCAGCATTTT.